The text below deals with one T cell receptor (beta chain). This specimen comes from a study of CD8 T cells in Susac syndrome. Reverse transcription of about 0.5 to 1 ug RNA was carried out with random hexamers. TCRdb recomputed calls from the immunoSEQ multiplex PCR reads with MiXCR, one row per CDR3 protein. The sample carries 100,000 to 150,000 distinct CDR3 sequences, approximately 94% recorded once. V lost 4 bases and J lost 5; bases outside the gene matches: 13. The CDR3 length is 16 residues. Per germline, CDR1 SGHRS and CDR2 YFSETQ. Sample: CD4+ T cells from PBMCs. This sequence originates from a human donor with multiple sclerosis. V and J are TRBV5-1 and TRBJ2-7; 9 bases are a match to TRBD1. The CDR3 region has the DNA TGCGCCAGCAGCCCCACTCCCGGGACAGGGAGAGACGAGCAGTACTTC. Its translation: CASSPTPGTGRDEQYF.